The 17 T cell receptor beta chains below were found in one sample sequenced in a study of blood T cells in healthy people across ages (dated by TCRdb to the mid-2010s). The receptor library was made with 5' RACE. TCRdb names Illumina HiSeq 2500 as the instrument used. A second about 7 to 11 cycle PCR used a sample-barcoded 5' primer and a J-beta primer mix. In-frame beta chains were kept once TCRdb had trimmed the public reads at Q25 with fastp and called clones with MiXCR. Each record represents a unique CDR3 protein, reported with the most common genes and DNA among its rows. This sample has 850,000 to 1,100,000 distinct CDR3 sequences in its table, and roughly two fifths of those were observed once. Roughly 13% of the sample rests with the top ten. Sample: blood. The source of these receptors is a man between 18 and 29 years old in good health.

This clonotype showed up many times. This chain connects TRBV5-1 to TRBJ1-2, with a weak D call TRBD1 (5 bases). The CDR3 sequence is 14 residues long. Germline CDR1 SGHRS, CDR2 YFSETQ. Trimming left V 1 base short and J 0 bases short, with 7 bases between. Here the CDR3 reads CASSLPGTNYGYTF. Written as DNA, the CDR3 is TGCGCCAGCAGCTTGCCAGGGACTAACTATGGCTACACCTTC.

This clonotype was seen ten or more times. The junction shows a germline mismatch at one end, possibly a read error. The J gene is TRBJ1-2, the V gene TRBV6-6; unclear D gene. The germline CDR1 and CDR2 sequences are MNHNY and SVGAGI (reference sequence). This CDR3 has 10 amino acids. In DNA form, the CDR3 reads TGTGCCAGCAGTGACTATGCCTACACCTTC. Translated, it gives CASSDYAYTF.

This clonotype occurred once. The junction departs from the called germline gene at one end, perhaps through a read error. This chain connects TRBV4-3 to TRBJ2-5, with D unclear. The CDR3 loop spans 13 amino acids. Germline loops: CDR1 LGHNA, CDR2 YSLEER. In DNA form, the CDR3 reads TGCGCCAGCGGCCAAAAAGTCGGAGTTGAGCAGTACTTC. It encodes CASGQKVGVEQYF.

This clonotype was observed a handful of times. The V and J genes are TRBV29-1 and TRBJ1-2; weak D call: TRBD1 (5 bases). V was trimmed by 5 bases and J by 8 bases, leaving 15 bases between them. This CDR3 is built from 12 residues. CDR1 SQVTM and CDR2 ANQGSEA come from the germline V gene. DNA of the CDR3: TGCAGCGTTCCCGGGGGTTTAAACGGCTACACCTTC. Translating it yields CSVPGGLNGYTF. The full variable domain, in which reference TRBV29-1 and TRBJ1-2 provide the parts outside the CDR3, is SAVISQKPSRDICQRGTSLTIQCQVDSQVTMMFWYRQQPGQSLTLIATANQGSEATYESGFVIDKFPISRPNLTFSTLTVSNMSPEDSSIYLCSVPGGLNGYTFGSGTRLTVV.

This clonotype has just a few counts. The V call is TRBV27, the J call TRBJ1-2, with a possible D match to TRBD1 (5 bases). The germline V gene encodes CDR1 MNHEY and CDR2 SMNVEV (reference sequence). Trimming shortened V by 6 bases and J by 8 bases, and 16 bases separated the two germline ends. This CDR3 region has 13 residues. The CDR3 DNA reads as TGTGCCAGCAGCAACTTGGACGGGGGAGGCTACACCTTC. Amino acid sequence: CASSNLDGGGYTF.

This clonotype was detected only a few times. The J gene is TRBJ2-7, the V gene TRBV24-1, with a tentative D call TRBD2 (5 bases). TRBJ2-5 explains the end of the DNA better; the J call may be wrong. Looked up from germline, CDR1 is KGHDR and CDR2 is SFDVKD. CDR3 length: 12 amino acids. Here the CDR3 DNA reads TGTGCCACCAGTCCTGGGAGAGAGACCCAGTACTTC. It codes for CATSPGRETQYF.

This clonotype was observed a handful of times. This may be a read error, as it is one base from a much larger clone. This chain joins TRBV2 and TRBJ1-2; 7 nucleotides agree with TRBD1. V dropped 7 bases and J dropped 2; count of bases not matched to a gene: 4. The CDR3 runs 13 residues. Germline CDR1 is SNHLY and CDR2 is FYNNEI. CDR3 region: CASIPGQNYGYTF. In nucleotides, the CDR3 is TGTGCCAGCATCCCGGGACAGAACTATGGCTACACCTTC.

This clonotype was seen only a few times. This chain connects TRBV5-1 to TRBJ2-1; 7 positions agree with TRBD1. The CDR3 runs 13 residues. J gave up 6 bases and V 5 bases, and 5 bases lay outside the gene matches. The germline V gene has CDR1 SGHRS and CDR2 YFSETQ. CDR3 DNA: TGCGCCAGCAGTTCCGGGACAGTCAATGAGCAGTTCTTC. Translated: CASSSGTVNEQFF.

CDR3 DNA: TGCGCCAGCAGTGAGCAGGGACAGGGGGTAACCGGGGAGCTGTTTTTT. Residues: CASSEQGQGVTGELFF. This chain connects TRBV10-2 to TRBJ2-2, with TRBD1 matching 11 bases. V lost 2 bases, J lost 5 bases, and 4 bases stayed unmatched. This CDR3 has 16 residues. Germline CDR1 WSHSY, CDR2 SAAADI.

The chain has TRBV5-6 and TRBJ2-4, with D hard to call. The CDR3 is 14 residues long. Germline CDR1 reads SGHDT; CDR2 reads YYEEEE. Trimming pared 0 bases from V and 0 bases from J, leaving 4 bases between. The CDR3 bases are TGTGCCAGCAGCTTGGGGGAAGCCAAAAACATTCAGTACTTC. Its translation: CASSLGEAKNIQYF.

This clonotype was counted a few times. The chain recombines TRBV4-1 with TRBJ2-7; possible D gene TRBD1, 6 bases. Looked up from germline, CDR1 is MGHRA and CDR2 is YSYEKL. This CDR3 has 14 residues. V was trimmed by 0 bases and J by 4 bases, leaving 10 bases between them. This CDR3 reads CASSQDLRGYEQYF. CDR3 nucleotide sequence: TGCGCCAGCAGCCAAGATTTGAGGGGGTACGAGCAGTACTTC.

Concerning this clonotype: Since a much larger clone is just one base distant, this may be a read error. This chain connects TRBV6-2 or TRBV6-3 to TRBJ2-5; D possibly corresponds to TRBD2 (5 bases). This CDR3 spans 12 amino acids. Germline CDR1 is MNHEY and CDR2 is SVGEGT. V lost 7 bases, J lost 11 bases, and 17 bases lay in between. The CDR3 protein is CASTWGANEQYF. Here the CDR3 DNA reads TGTGCCAGCACATGGGGAGCCAATGAGCAGTACTTC.

The chain employs TRBV12-3 or TRBV12-4 and TRBJ2-3; no definite D call. This CDR3 has 14 amino acids. V was shortened by 5 bases and J by 6 bases, with 15 bases between the two germline ends. This chain's CDR3 is CASSPRKETDTQYF. CDR3 nucleotides: TGTGCCAGCAGTCCCAGGAAAGAGACGGATACGCAGTATTTT.

In regard to this clonotype: A read error is possible here, since a much larger clone lies one base away. The V gene is TRBV7-9, the J gene TRBJ1-4; possibly TRBD1 for D (5 bases). The CDR3 has 15 amino acids. Germline CDR1 is SEHNR and CDR2 is FQNEAQ (reference sequence). Deletions cut 3 bases from V and 8 bases from J, with 16 bases between. CDR3 protein: CASSLEGRVYEKLFF. The CDR3 region has the DNA TGTGCCAGCAGCTTGGAGGGCAGGGTGTACGAAAAACTGTTTTTT.

Of note for this clonotype: The junction shows a germline mismatch at one end, possibly a read error. The V call is TRBV12-3 or TRBV12-4, the J call TRBJ1-5, with TRBD1 as a possible D gene (6 bases). CDR3 size: 14 residues. The chain's CDR3 is CASSRGDNYQPRHF. CDR3 sequence (DNA): TGTGCCAGCAGTAGGGGGGACAATTATCAGCCCCGGCATTTT.

The chain uses TRBV28 and TRBJ1-5, with 7 bases aligning to TRBD1. In germline, CDR1 is MDHEN, CDR2 SYDVKM. This CDR3 is built from 14 residues. V gave up 6 bases and J gave up 7 bases; unmatched junction bases: 9. CDR3 in amino acids: CASRLTGHEQPQHF. For the CDR3, the DNA is TGTGCCAGCAGACTGACAGGGCATGAGCAGCCCCAGCATTTT.

The rearrangement joins TRBV4-3 to TRBJ2-7, with D uncertain. The germline V gene has CDR1 LGHNA and CDR2 YSLEER. V dropped 1 base and J dropped 2 bases, with 12 bases sitting between them. The CDR3 is 15 residues long. The CDR3 sequence: CASSQGLGSAYEQYF. The CDR3 DNA follows: TGCGCCAGCAGCCAAGGTCTGGGGTCCGCCTACGAGCAGTACTTC.